A selection of T cell receptor beta chains follows, all from one sample in a study of T cell repertoires in cytomegalovirus infection. No antigens are known for them. TCRdb reprocessed the reads via MiXCR and lists one record per CDR3 protein. The table lists 680,000 or so distinct CDR3 sequences, approximately 33% of them singletons. The specimen comprised cultured PBMCs, sampled from culture after CMV antigen stimulation. The receptors here all came from a human donor in good health (CMV status not recorded). Some clones in this sample may be carry-over from other donors' samples. CDR3s include the opening cysteine and the closing phenylalanine or tryptophan.

j_gene: TRBJ2-3; v_gene: TRBV7-8; CDR3aa: CASSLVSHAGTDTQYF
j_gene: TRBJ2-3; v_gene: TRBV7-2; CDR3aa: CASSLRGGGVDTQYF
j_gene: TRBJ2-5; v_gene: TRBV7-2; CDR3aa: CASSLEGPAGVLETQYF
j_gene: TRBJ1-2; v_gene: TRBV28; CDR3aa: CASSSRILSTVDSRGYTF
j_gene: TRBJ2-3; v_gene: TRBV6-4; CDR3aa: CASSFVAGRSDTQYF
j_gene: TRBJ2-1; v_gene: TRBV12-3/TRBV12-4; CDR3aa: CASSLVGSGNEQFF
j_gene: TRBJ2-3; v_gene: TRBV12-3/TRBV12-4; CDR3aa: CASSLGGAGGTDTQYF
j_gene: TRBJ2-1; v_gene: TRBV7-8; CDR3aa: CASSPSGTVEFF
j_gene: TRBJ1-2; v_gene: TRBV19; CDR3aa: CASTPDGGNYGYTF
j_gene: TRBJ2-1; v_gene: TRBV2; CDR3aa: CASSGLRNNEQFF
j_gene: TRBJ2-1; v_gene: TRBV7-6; CDR3aa: CASSAGLADHEQFF
j_gene: TRBJ2-3; v_gene: TRBV5-1; CDR3aa: CASSLGTGQSDTQYF
j_gene: TRBJ2-4; v_gene: TRBV27; CDR3aa: CARLQGKNIQYF
j_gene: TRBJ2-6; v_gene: TRBV7-9; CDR3aa: CASTPDEAPGANVLTF
j_gene: TRBJ1-2; v_gene: TRBV7-8; CDR3aa: CASSLVGPAWGYTF
j_gene: TRBJ1-2; v_gene: TRBV6-4; CDR3aa: CASSDSGYGYTF
j_gene: TRBJ2-7; v_gene: TRBV11-2; CDR3aa: CASSLVGTSVDPYEQYF
j_gene: TRBJ2-1; v_gene: TRBV3-1; CDR3aa: CASSQWGDEQFF
j_gene: TRBJ2-3; v_gene: TRBV5-5; CDR3aa: CASRSGQFTDTQYF
j_gene: TRBJ2-7; v_gene: TRBV20-1; CDR3aa: CSLLRDRDPVDEQYF
j_gene: TRBJ2-7; v_gene: TRBV7-6; CDR3aa: CASSLTPGYEQYF
j_gene: TRBJ2-3; v_gene: TRBV7-9; CDR3aa: CASSSPGWGAQYF
j_gene: TRBJ1-1; v_gene: TRBV5-6; CDR3aa: CASSLEGLTEAFF
j_gene: TRBJ2-5; v_gene: TRBV7-6; CDR3aa: CASSGTGRDETQYF
j_gene: TRBJ2-5; v_gene: TRBV5-4; CDR3aa: CASSLEVLQETQYF
j_gene: TRBJ2-1; v_gene: TRBV18; CDR3aa: CASSPGRSSGSYEQFF
j_gene: TRBJ1-1; v_gene: TRBV12-3/TRBV12-4; CDR3aa: CASKGGEAFF
j_gene: TRBJ1-5; v_gene: TRBV18; CDR3aa: CASSTQRDQPQHF
j_gene: TRBJ2-5; v_gene: TRBV11-2; CDR3aa: CASSLEAGGAMETQYF
j_gene: TRBJ2-1; v_gene: TRBV6-6; CDR3aa: CASSSGVAGDNEQFF
j_gene: TRBJ1-1; v_gene: TRBV6-1; CDR3aa: CASSERGDTEAFF
j_gene: TRBJ2-3; v_gene: TRBV7-2; CDR3aa: CASSSRQGGADTQYF
j_gene: TRBJ1-4; v_gene: TRBV4-2; CDR3aa: CASSQDYPSAEKLFF
j_gene: TRBJ2-7; v_gene: TRBV5-1; CDR3aa: CASSPGQGSDEQYF
j_gene: TRBJ1-1; v_gene: TRBV7-2; CDR3aa: CASSVGPKAFF
j_gene: TRBJ2-1; v_gene: TRBV12-3/TRBV12-4; CDR3aa: CASSSSGRARTEQFF
j_gene: TRBJ2-3; v_gene: TRBV20-1; CDR3aa: CSAHLTPDTQYF
j_gene: TRBJ1-4; v_gene: TRBV7-9; CDR3aa: CASSLADRGAANEKLFF
j_gene: TRBJ2-5; v_gene: TRBV10-3; CDR3aa: CAIQTLAGAQYF
j_gene: TRBJ2-5; v_gene: TRBV7-9; CDR3aa: CASSMGTSGGLETQYF
j_gene: TRBJ2-5; v_gene: TRBV3-1; CDR3aa: CASSQTIRQETQYF
j_gene: TRBJ2-2; v_gene: TRBV6-5; CDR3aa: CASKTGGTGELFF
j_gene: TRBJ1-3; v_gene: TRBV28; CDR3aa: CASSLGDTRSGNTIYF
j_gene: TRBJ1-2; v_gene: TRBV2; CDR3aa: CASSRDSDYGYTF
j_gene: TRBJ1-5; v_gene: TRBV19; CDR3aa: CASSPRGGHRSNQPQHF
j_gene: TRBJ1-5; v_gene: TRBV6-5; CDR3aa: CASSRAGSNQPQHF
j_gene: TRBJ2-1; v_gene: TRBV13; CDR3aa: CASSAAGTESSYNEQFF
j_gene: TRBJ1-1; v_gene: TRBV4-2; CDR3aa: CASSLDDRKNTEAFF
j_gene: TRBJ2-2; v_gene: TRBV7-2; CDR3aa: CASSWTTADTGELFF
j_gene: TRBJ2-3; v_gene: TRBV19; CDR3aa: CASSIDRGGIPTDTQYF